These 14 T cell receptor beta chains were all obtained from the same sample, sequenced in a study of blood T cell repertoires in COVID-19. The table came from immunoSEQ multiplex PCR; TCRdb's copy has only in-frame clones and leaves some out. The sample includes 200,000 to 250,000 clones, more than 80% of them seen just once. Material: peripheral blood. The origin of the receptors is a young man with COVID-19, enrolled during active disease.

Note on this clone: A read error may produce the germline difference seen at one junction end. The V call is TRBV18, the J call TRBJ1-2, with TRBD1 as a possible D gene (5 bases). Germline-derived CDR1 and CDR2 are KGHSH and LQKENI. CDR3 length: 13 amino acids. CDR3: CASSQELDSTLSF. CDR3 DNA sequence: TGTGCCAGCTCCCAAGAGCTAGACAGCACGTTAAGCTTC.

The chain couples TRBV7-9 to TRBJ1-5; 8 bases align to TRBD1. Germline V gene lookup returns CDR1 SEHNR and CDR2 FQNEAQ (reference sequence). Unmatched junction bases numbered 10, after V lost 5 bases and J lost 1 base. This CDR3 comprises 17 residues. As DNA, the CDR3 is TGTGCCAGCAGCCGTACTACAGGGGGAGAGAGCAATCAGCCCCAGCATTTT. Translated, it gives CASSRTTGGESNQPQHF.

The chain uses TRBV19 and TRBJ1-2; weak D call: TRBD1 (6 bases). CDR3 length: 15 amino acids. Per the germline V gene, CDR1 is LNHDA and CDR2 is SQIVND (reference sequence). V was shortened by 6 bases and J by 4 bases, with 18 bases between the two germline ends. The CDR3 nucleotides read TGTGCCAGTAGCCCCGGGACAAGGGCTTCCTATGGCTACACCTTC. This codes for CASSPGTRASYGYTF.

The V gene is TRBV2, the J gene TRBJ2-1, with 9 bases fitting TRBD2. The CDR3 is 14 amino acids. V trimming: 4 bases; J trimming: 10 bases; junction bases outside the gene matches: 8. Germline CDR1 SNHLY, CDR2 FYNNEI. The CDR3 bases are TGTGCCAGCAGTGTGACTAGCGGCCTACTGGAGCAGTTCTTC. It is translated as CASSVTSGLLEQFF.

CDR3 residues: CASSESGTGGYYGYTF. The CDR3 DNA reads as TGTGCCAGCAGTGAAAGCGGGACAGGGGGATACTATGGCTACACCTTC. This chain uses TRBV25-1 with TRBJ1-2; 11 bases are shared with TRBD1. Per the germline V gene, CDR1 is MGHDK and CDR2 is SYGVNS. This CDR3 spans 16 amino acids. The trim removed 2 bases at V and 3 bases at J, leaving 5 bases unmatched.

This clone came up once. This chain joins TRBV27 and TRBJ2-2, with TRBD2 identical over 9 bases. The CDR3 has 16 residues. The V gene's germline CDR1 is MNHEY and CDR2 SMNVEV (reference sequence). V lost 5 bases, J lost 7 bases, and 11 bases stayed unmatched. The CDR3 nucleotides are TGTGCCAGCAGTCGTATGGCGGGAGGGCCGCACGGGGAGCTGTTTTTT. As protein: CASSRMAGGPHGELFF.

V usage is TRBV24-1 and J usage is TRBJ2-2; no reliable D call. The CDR3 consists of 13 residues. V lost 7 bases and J lost 6, with 11 bases in between. Germline loops: CDR1 KGHDR, CDR2 SFDVKD. CDR3 bases: TGTGCCACCAGCCCCCCCCGGTCCGGGGAGCTGTTTTTT. This translates into CATSPPRSGELFF.

This chain uses TRBV27 with TRBJ2-7; 9 positions match TRBD1. Trimming cost V 1 base and J 3 bases; bases outside gene matches: 7. From germline, CDR1 is MNHEY and CDR2 SMNVEV (reference sequence). The CDR3 consists of 16 residues. The CDR3 DNA follows: TGTGCCAGCAGTTTATACCCGGGACAGGGCCTCTACGAGCAGTACTTC. Its protein is CASSLYPGQGLYEQYF.

This sequence joins TRBV29-1 and TRBJ2-3, with TRBD2 matching over 11 bases. CDR1 is SQVTM and CDR2 is ANQGSEA in the germline V gene. The CDR3 is 16 residues long. J was trimmed by 1 base and V by 8 bases; bases with no gene match: 11. The CDR3 region is CSPTLAGGPGTDTQYF. The DNA for the CDR3 is TGCAGCCCTACCTTAGCGGGAGGGCCGGGCACAGATACGCAGTATTTT.

The J gene is TRBJ1-5, the V gene TRBV19; D ambiguous. The CDR3 has 16 residues. V was trimmed by 3 bases and J by 5 bases, leaving 17 bases between them. The germline V gene has CDR1 LNHDA and CDR2 SQIVND (reference sequence). CDR3 protein: CASSISRRVGDQPQHF. The CDR3, as DNA: TGTGCCAGTAGTATCTCCCGTCGGGTCGGAGATCAGCCCCAGCATTTT.

The chain has TRBV4-3 and TRBJ1-6, with a tentative D call TRBD1 (5 bases). Germline V gives CDR1 LGHNA, CDR2 YSLEER. V lost 0 bases and J lost 9, with 18 bases in between. CDR3 length: 17 amino acids. CDR3 coding DNA: TGCGCCAGCAGCCAAGATTCCACGCGGGGGGTCGTTTCACCCCTCCACTTT. Its protein is CASSQDSTRGVVSPLHF.

The chain carries TRBV2 and TRBJ2-1, with TRBD2 identical over 8 bases. With V trimmed by 8 bases and J by 3 bases, 6 bases remained unmatched. The CDR3 is 14 residues long. The germline CDR1 and CDR2 sequences are SNHLY and FYNNEI. The CDR3, as DNA: TGTGCCAGCGTGGTAAGCGGGGGCTACAATGAGCAGTTCTTC. Encoded protein: CASVVSGGYNEQFF.

The rearrangement links TRBV7-3 to TRBJ2-6, with 9 bases lining up with TRBD1. The ends lost 0 bases at V and 2 bases at J; junction bases unmatched: 5. Germline V gene sequence: CDR1 SGHTA, CDR2 FQGTGA. The CDR3 consists of 18 residues. CDR3 coding DNA: TGTGCCAGCAGCTTAACGAGGACAGGGGAGGCTGGGGCCAACGTCCTGACTTTC. Encoded protein: CASSLTRTGEAGANVLTF.

CDR3 loop: CASSLRTANYGYTF. As DNA, the CDR3 is TGTGCCAGCAGTTTACGGACAGCTAACTATGGCTACACCTTC. The chain combines TRBV27 with TRBJ1-2; TRBD1 might be the D (6 bases). This CDR3 region has 14 residues. Germline V gene sequence: CDR1 MNHEY, CDR2 SMNVEV (reference sequence). Trimming left V 2 bases short and J 0 bases short, with 7 bases between.